Only a few counts were recorded for the clone carrying this T cell receptor beta chain. The sample providers were healthy Caucasian people from Russia, aged roughly 6 to 95. Around 9 milliliters of peripheral blood were drawn from each donor into EDTA-treated tubes. The authors ran a second PCR of 7 to 11 cycles using a sample-barcoded 5' primer and a J-beta primer mix. Via MiXCR, TCRdb re-called the 5' RACE reads, giving one row per CDR3 protein. The sample carries roughly 1.6 million distinct CDR3 sequences, around 35% recorded once. This record belongs to a study of blood T cells in healthy people across ages. Study in general: In model experiments, template switching was able to capture about one barcoded beta molecule for every two T cells that were present.

This CDR3 has 12 amino acids. Germline CDR1 and CDR2: MNHEY and SVGEGT. Trimming took 8 bases from V and 6 from J, leaving 10 bases between them. The sample was blood. V usage is TRBV6-2 or TRBV6-3 and J usage is TRBJ1-4; D is perhaps TRBD1 (5 bases). This receptor was identified in a woman younger than 45 in good health. The CDR3 reads CASQGPYEKLFF. The CDR3 region has the DNA TGTGCCAGCCAGGGACCCTATGAAAAACTGTTTTTT.